One T cell receptor beta chain is described in this entry. The CDR3 has 15 residues. V was shortened by 4 bases and J by 8 bases, with 16 bases between the two germline ends. The germline V gene has CDR1 SGHRS and CDR2 YFSETQ. These data are taken from a study of graft-versus-host responses after intestinal transplantation. Clones were read by immunoSEQ multiplex PCR, and TCRdb kept only the in-frame ones, dropping some. This sample carries 95,000 or so clones, around 90% of them seen once, and the ten largest clones take roughly 16%. The sequencing here drew on PBMCs, taken 450 to 460 days after intestinal transplant. This sequence originates from a human patient who received an intestinal transplant, so some T cells may come from the graft donor. J is TRBJ1-6 and V is TRBV5-1; TRBD1 is a possible D gene (5 bases). This CDR3 reads CASSPLDGGDSPLHF. The DNA of the CDR3 is TGCGCCAGCAGCCCCTTAGACGGAGGGGATTCACCCCTCCACTTT. The full variable domain, rest sourced from reference TRBV5-1 and TRBJ1-6, is KAGVTQTPRYLIKTRGQQVTLSCSPISGHRSVSWYQQTPGQGLQFLFEYFSETQRNKGNFPGRFSGRQFSNSRSEMNVSTLELGDSALYLCASSPLDGGDSPLHFGNGTRLTVT.